Following are 8 T cell receptor beta chains from one sample sequenced in a study of blood T cells in healthy people across ages. A second roughly 6 to 11 cycle PCR used barcoded and J-beta primers. TCRdb analysed the 5' RACE reads with MiXCR anew, one entry per CDR3 protein. The data show some 890,000 distinct CDR3 sequences, 25% to 30% seen once. These data are also associated with another study on T cells of mothers and their children.

Sequencing used blood. These receptors were taken from a woman in her 40s in good health.

This clonotype was picked up a small number of times. The rearrangement joins TRBV29-1 to TRBJ2-2; D is undetermined. The length of the CDR3 is 13 residues. The germline V and J ends were trimmed by 5 bases and 0 bases, with 7 bases remaining between them. Germline V gene lookup returns CDR1 SQVTM and CDR2 ANQGSEA. CDR3 bases: TGCAGCGTTTATGATGCGAACACCGGGGAGCTGTTTTTT. Translating it yields CSVYDANTGELFF.

This clonotype occurred a few times. This sequence joins TRBV11-3 and TRBJ2-3; TRBD1 agrees at 7 bases. The CDR3 is 16 amino acids. Germline V gives CDR1 SGHNT, CDR2 YENEEA. The V gene end was trimmed by 3 bases and the J gene end by 3 bases; junction bases not matched to a gene: 9. CDR3 coding DNA: TGTGCCAGCAGCTTTCACAGGGGAGTAGTGACAGATACGCAGTATTTT. This codes for CASSFHRGVVTDTQYF.

The genes are TRBV6-6 and TRBJ1-2; 8 bases are shared with TRBD1. Germline CDR1 is MNHNY and CDR2 is SVGAGI (reference sequence). V was pared by 5 bases and J by 5 bases, with 4 bases of the junction left unmatched. This CDR3 spans 13 amino acids. This CDR3 is CASSKRTGYGYTF. The CDR3 DNA reads TGTGCCAGCAGTAAACGGACAGGGTATGGCTACACCTTC.

Regarding this clonotype: A junction end diverges from the germline sequence, so it may reflect a read error. The chain carries TRBV4-1 and TRBJ2-5, with TRBD2 matching 7 bases. This CDR3 is built from 17 residues. Germline CDR1 is MGHRA and CDR2 is YSYEKL. CDR3: CAGSQEWGRGPRETQYF. The CDR3 region has the DNA TGCGCCGGCAGCCAAGAATGGGGGAGGGGACCGCGGGAGACCCAGTACTTC.

V is TRBV20-1 and J is TRBJ2-4, with TRBD1 identical over 9 bases. From germline, CDR1 is DFQATT and CDR2 SNEGSKA (reference sequence). After removal of 6 bases from V and 2 bases from J, the junction contained 8 bases not matched to a gene. The CDR3 sequence is 15 residues long. CDR3 sequence reads: CSANRGQGTKNIQYF. Written as DNA, the CDR3 is TGCAGTGCAAACAGGGGGCAGGGTACCAAAAACATTCAGTACTTC.

V usage is TRBV20-1 and J usage is TRBJ1-1, with D perhaps matching TRBD1 (6 bases). The V end was cut by 2 bases, the J end by 5 bases, with 15 bases between. This CDR3 is built from 14 residues. Germline V gene lookup returns CDR1 DFQATT and CDR2 SNEGSKA (reference sequence). The CDR3 nucleotides read TGCAGTGCTAGAAGTAAAGGGGGATGGACTGAAGCTTTCTTT. This translates into CSARSKGGWTEAFF.

This chain joins TRBV6-2 or TRBV6-3 and TRBJ2-3; D uncertain. The CDR3 runs to 17 residues. Trimming cost V 6 bases and J 9 bases, with 28 bases left between them. Germline values: CDR1 MNHEY, CDR2 SVGEGT. CDR3 in amino acids: CASSPSWAGPRRLTQYF. CDR3 sequence (DNA): TGTGCCAGCAGCCCTAGTTGGGCAGGTCCCCGAAGGCTAACGCAGTATTTT.

The genes are TRBV20-1 and TRBJ2-7; 7 bases fit TRBD1. After removal of 5 bases from V and 1 base from J, the junction contained 5 bases not matched to a gene. The CDR3 totals 13 residues. Germline V gives CDR1 DFQATT, CDR2 SNEGSKA (reference sequence). This CDR3 is CSAWGQPSYEQYF. The CDR3 bases are TGCAGTGCTTGGGGACAGCCTTCCTACGAGCAGTACTTC.